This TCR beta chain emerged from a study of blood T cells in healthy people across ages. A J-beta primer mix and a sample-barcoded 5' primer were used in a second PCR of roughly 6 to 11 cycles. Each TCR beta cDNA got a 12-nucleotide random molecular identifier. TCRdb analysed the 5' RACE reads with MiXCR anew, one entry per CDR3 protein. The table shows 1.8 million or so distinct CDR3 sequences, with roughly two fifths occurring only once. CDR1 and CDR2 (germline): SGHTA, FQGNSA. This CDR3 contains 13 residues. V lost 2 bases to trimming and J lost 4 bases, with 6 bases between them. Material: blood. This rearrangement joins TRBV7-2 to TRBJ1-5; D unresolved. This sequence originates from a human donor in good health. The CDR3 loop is CTSSLTPNQPQHF. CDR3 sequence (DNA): TGTACCAGCAGCTTAACCCCGAATCAGCCCCAGCATTTT.